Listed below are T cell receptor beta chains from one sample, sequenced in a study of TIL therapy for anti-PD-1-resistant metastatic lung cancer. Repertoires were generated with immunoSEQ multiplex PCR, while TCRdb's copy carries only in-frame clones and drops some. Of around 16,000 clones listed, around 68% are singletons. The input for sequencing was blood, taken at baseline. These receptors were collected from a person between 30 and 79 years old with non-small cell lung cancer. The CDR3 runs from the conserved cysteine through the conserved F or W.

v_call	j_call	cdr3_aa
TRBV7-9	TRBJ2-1	CASSLAQGDYNEQFF
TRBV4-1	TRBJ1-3	CASSPSERSGGNTIYF
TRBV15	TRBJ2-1	CATSSELLTGSYNEQFF
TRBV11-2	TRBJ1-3	CASSFQGNTIYF
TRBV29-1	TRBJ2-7	CSVAGQSSYEQYF
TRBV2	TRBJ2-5	CASSDRGGGETQYF
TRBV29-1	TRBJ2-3	CSVTGRGGIGTDTQYF
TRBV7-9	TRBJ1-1	CASSSSTEAFF
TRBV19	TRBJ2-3	CASSVKRTVIMADTQYF
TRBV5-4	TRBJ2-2	CASSSSPGRNTGELFF
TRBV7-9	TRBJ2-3	CASSSGSRGGTDTQYF
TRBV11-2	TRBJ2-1	CASSRDDMGSYNEQFF
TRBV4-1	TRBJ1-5	CASSQNRGQPQHF
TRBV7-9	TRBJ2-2	CASPAGTGELFF
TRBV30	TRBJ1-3	CAWTRGAAQTGNTIYF
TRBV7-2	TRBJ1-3	CASSLTGGNSGNTIYF
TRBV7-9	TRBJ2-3	CASSFGTSGVVGDTQYF
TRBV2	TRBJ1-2	CASKLRPGVSYGYTF
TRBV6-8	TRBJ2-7	CASRSGQSYEQYF
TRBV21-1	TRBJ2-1	CASSKALVRGGQGNEQFF
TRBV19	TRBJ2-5	CASSSLAQTLRGETQYF
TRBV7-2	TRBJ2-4	CASSLDDAREAKNIQYF
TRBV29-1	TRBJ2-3	CSVWGFTDTQYF
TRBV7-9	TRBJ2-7	CASSLIGLAQNYEQYF
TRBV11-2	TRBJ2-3	CASSLDYTDTQYF
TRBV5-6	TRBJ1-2	CASSLDQGQGAGGYTF
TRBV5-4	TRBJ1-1	CASSPDSSGAFF
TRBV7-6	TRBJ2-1	CASSFFERGGHYNEQFF
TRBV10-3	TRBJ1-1	CAIREGGWGTEAFF
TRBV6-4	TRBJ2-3	CASSLDSNTDTQYF
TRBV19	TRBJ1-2	CASSMIGLSGIYGYTF
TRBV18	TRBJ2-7	CASSQRGQGEVEQYF
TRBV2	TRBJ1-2	CASSEWARAHYGYTF
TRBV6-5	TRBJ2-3	CASSGTAVGTDTQYF
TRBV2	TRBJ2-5	CASSSPTGTSTETQYF
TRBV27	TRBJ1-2	CASSSPTGGVYGYTF
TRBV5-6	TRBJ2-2	CASTQDMRQETGELFF
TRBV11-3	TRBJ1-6	CASQHGQPSPLHF
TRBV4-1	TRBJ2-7	CASSQGTRSHEQYF
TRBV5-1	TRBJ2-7	CASSSGTSGGANEQYF
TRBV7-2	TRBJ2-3	CASSLAQRGGGAADTQYF
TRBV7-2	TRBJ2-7	CTSRALEQYF
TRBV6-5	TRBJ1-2	CASRAGRNYGYTF
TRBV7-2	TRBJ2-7	CASSFDRGWQYF
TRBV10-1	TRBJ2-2	CASSGKPGGELFF
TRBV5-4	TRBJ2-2	CASSRPTGGPNTGELFF
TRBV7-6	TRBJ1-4	CASSLGVGARGEKLFF
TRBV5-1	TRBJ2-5	CASSLVETQYF
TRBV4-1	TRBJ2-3	CASSQIIPRDTATDTQYF
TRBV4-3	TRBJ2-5	CASSRLDKGGETQYF